This is a list of T cell receptor beta chains from one sample in a study of OX40 agonist ivuxolimab in advanced cancers. The protocol was immunoSEQ multiplex PCR, while the TCRdb copy is restricted to in-frame clones and leaves out a portion. Of more than 45,000 clones in the sample, roughly 86% were seen once. The starting material was CD4+ or CD8+ T cells sorted from blood, obtained in a trial of the OX40 agonist ivuxolimab. Source of these receptors: an adult with an advanced solid tumor such as melanoma, head and neck, liver or kidney cancer. Each CDR3 is given with its conserved first and last residue. The order of the fields is J gene, CDR3 length, D gene, V gene, CDR3 protein. A D gene is named only where the DNA matches it firmly.

j_gene: TRBJ2-7
len: 15
d_gene: TRBD1
v_gene: TRBV10-3
CDR3aa: CAISPSDRSGGEQYF

j_gene: TRBJ2-7
len: 14
d_gene: TRBD1
v_gene: TRBV18
CDR3aa: CASSPGQGAYEQYF

j_gene: TRBJ2-2
len: 12
d_gene: .
v_gene: TRBV4-3
CDR3aa: CASAGSAGELFF

j_gene: TRBJ2-1
len: 17
d_gene: .
v_gene: TRBV13
CDR3aa: CASSSLRRTALYNEQFF

j_gene: TRBJ1-6
len: 15
d_gene: TRBD1
v_gene: TRBV6-1
CDR3aa: CASSESGTGGSPLHF

j_gene: TRBJ2-7
len: 16
d_gene: .
v_gene: TRBV5-1
CDR3aa: CASSSGFPRQGHEQYF

j_gene: TRBJ2-1
len: 12
d_gene: .
v_gene: TRBV5-1
CDR3aa: CASSLSGHEQFF

j_gene: TRBJ2-3
len: 14
d_gene: TRBD1
v_gene: TRBV7-2
CDR3aa: CASSPNRGRDTQYF

j_gene: TRBJ1-2
len: 16
d_gene: TRBD1
v_gene: TRBV27
CDR3aa: CASSPGGQGASRGYTF

j_gene: TRBJ1-1
len: 16
d_gene: .
v_gene: TRBV19
CDR3aa: CASSIVGKLMNTEAFF

j_gene: TRBJ2-7
len: 11
d_gene: .
v_gene: TRBV28
CDR3aa: CASSSRYEQYF

j_gene: TRBJ1-6
len: 15
d_gene: .
v_gene: TRBV27
CDR3aa: CASSFRPASNSPLHF

j_gene: TRBJ2-1
len: 14
d_gene: .
v_gene: TRBV7-3
CDR3aa: CASSLLQNGNEQFF

j_gene: TRBJ2-5
len: 16
d_gene: TRBD2
v_gene: TRBV7-3
CDR3aa: CASSSGLAGGQETQYF

j_gene: TRBJ2-6
len: 15
d_gene: .
v_gene: TRBV7-3
CDR3aa: CASSIQGSGANVLTF

j_gene: TRBJ1-1
len: 15
d_gene: TRBD1
v_gene: TRBV7-9
CDR3aa: CASSLLGTGTAEAFF

j_gene: TRBJ2-1
len: 14
d_gene: TRBD2
v_gene: TRBV5-1
CDR3aa: CASSFLAGDNEQFF

j_gene: TRBJ1-1
len: 14
d_gene: .
v_gene: TRBV9
CDR3aa: CASSGGRLNTEAFF